Listed below are T cell receptor beta chains from one sample, sequenced in a study of shared clonotypes between healthy human individuals. Only in-frame clones appear in the TCRdb table, and some are missing; sequencing was by immunoSEQ multiplex PCR. The sample records under 700,000 clones, 85% to 95% being singletons. Sequences were obtained from naive CD8+ T cells sorted from blood. These receptors came from a woman between 25 and 40 years old in good health. Both conserved end residues are part of each CDR3. D genes are given only for firm matches. The size entry is marked missing in some rows and otherwise reads once, few, many or a size class.

size	V	J	D	DNA	CDR3
-	TRBV7-9	TRBJ2-7	TRBD1	TGTGCCAGCAGTACGCCGGGACAGAGCTCCTACGAGCAGTACTTC	CASSTPGQSSYEQYF
once	TRBV7-9	TRBJ2-1	-	TGTGCCAGCAGCTTAGTTGTCAGGGCTTCCTACAATGAGCAGTTCTTC	CASSLVVRASYNEQFF
once	TRBV6-5	TRBJ1-3	-	TGTGCCAGCAGGGCACAGCCCAGCTCTGGAAACACCATATATTTT	CASRAQPSSGNTIYF
-	TRBV5-6	TRBJ2-3	-	TGTGCCAGCAGCTTGGTAGCCGCCCTTAGCACAGATACGCAGTATTTT	CASSLVAALSTDTQYF
-	TRBV7-9	TRBJ2-6	-	TGTGCCAGCAGCCCCCCTCGGGTGGGAGGTGACTCTGGGGCCAACGTCCTGACTTTC	CASSPPRVGGDSGANVLTF
-	TRBV11-3	TRBJ2-7	TRBD2	TGTGCCAGCAGCTCCTCCCCGGGACTAGCGGGTTGCTCCTACGAGCAGTACTTC	CASSSSPGLAGCSYEQYF
-	TRBV9	TRBJ2-7	-	TGTGCCAGCAGCGTTCTGGCCAGCACCTACGAGCAGTACTTC	CASSVLASTYEQYF
-	TRBV6-6	TRBJ2-1	-	TGTGCCAGCAGCCCCAGGGGCCCCCTACAAAATGAGCAGTTCTTC	CASSPRGPLQNEQFF
-	TRBV27	TRBJ2-7	TRBD1	TGTGCCAGCAGTTTGACAGGGGCCATCTACGAGCAGTACTTC	CASSLTGAIYEQYF
-	TRBV13	TRBJ2-7	-	TGTGCCAGCAGCTTAGGAGGCGAGTCATACGAGCAGTACTTC	CASSLGGESYEQYF
-	TRBV7-8	TRBJ2-2	TRBD2	TGTGCCAGCAGCTTAGATCGGCTAGCGGGAGGGCCGAACACCGGGGAGCTGTTTTTT	CASSLDRLAGGPNTGELFF
-	TRBV28	TRBJ2-6	TRBD2	TGTGCCAGCAGTTTAAACCTAGCGGAACTACTAAACTCTGGGGCCAACGTCCTGACTTTC	CASSLNLAELLNSGANVLTF
-	TRBV19	TRBJ2-7	TRBD2	TGTGCCAGTAGTATATCTAGCGGGGGACTCTCCTACGAGCAGTACTTC	CASSISSGGLSYEQYF
once	TRBV4-1	TRBJ2-7	TRBD1	TGCGCCAGCAGCCAAGACTACTACAGGGGATGGGAGCAGTACTTC	CASSQDYYRGWEQYF
-	TRBV11-2	TRBJ2-5	-	TGTGCCAGCAGCTTAGCCCCCAGGGGAGGGGAGACCCAGTACTTC	CASSLAPRGGETQYF
-	TRBV6-6	TRBJ1-1	-	TGTGCCAGCAGTTACGATATGGCTTCTAGAGCTTTCTTT	CASSYDMASRAFF
-	TRBV7-2	TRBJ2-3	-	TGTGCCAGCAGCCGCAGACTAGGGAGCACAGATACGCAGTATTTT	CASSRRLGSTDTQYF
once	TRBV4-1	TRBJ1-4	-	TGCGCCAGCAGCCTAACCGAGCGACAGTTAAATGAAAAACTGTTTTTT	CASSLTERQLNEKLFF
-	TRBV28	TRBJ1-3	-	TGTGCCAGCAGTCCCCGACGGATCTCTGGAAACACCATATATTTT	CASSPRRISGNTIYF
-	TRBV13	TRBJ2-5	TRBD2	TGTGCCAGCAGCTTAGGAGCGGGAGATGGCGGGCAGTACTTC	CASSLGAGDGGQYF
-	TRBV13	TRBJ2-7	-	TGTGCCAGCAGTCCAGGACGGGCCTACGAGCAGTACTTC	CASSPGRAYEQYF
-	TRBV25-1	TRBJ2-7	-	TGTGCCAGCAGTGAGGAGAGCTCCTACGAGCAGTACTTC	CASSEESSYEQYF
-	TRBV11-2	TRBJ2-7	-	TGTGCCAGCAGCCCTCTCGGTTACGAGCAGTACTTC	CASSPLGYEQYF
-	TRBV28	TRBJ2-7	TRBD1	TGTGCCAGCAGTCTCACCGGGACAGGGGAGTACGAGCAGTACTTC	CASSLTGTGEYEQYF
-	TRBV29-1	TRBJ2-7	-	TGCAGCGTTAGGGAGTACGAGCAGTACTTC	CSVREYEQYF
-	TRBV4-2	TRBJ2-2	-	TGTGCCAGCAGCCAGTGGGTTGAGGCCGGGGAGCTGTTTTTT	CASSQWVEAGELFF
-	TRBV27	TRBJ2-7	-	TGTGCCAGCAGTTTAAATGGGCAGCCGAGGGGAGAGCAGTACTTC	CASSLNGQPRGEQYF
-	TRBV15	TRBJ1-4	-	TGTGCCACCAGCAGCTCGAATGAAAAACTGTTTTTT	CATSSSNEKLFF
-	TRBV5-5	TRBJ2-3	TRBD2	TGTCCTTCTATCCCCACCCGACCCTGGACTAGCGAGCCAGATACGCAGTATTTT	CPSIPTRPWTSEPDTQYF
-	TRBV7-6	TRBJ2-1	TRBD2	TGTGCCAGCAGCTGGGGGACTATCTACAATGAGCAGTTCTTC	CASSWGTIYNEQFF
-	TRBV7-9	TRBJ2-1	TRBD2	TGTGCCAGCAGCGGGTTTAGCGGGAGAAGCTCCTACAATGAGCAGTTCTTC	CASSGFSGRSSYNEQFF
-	TRBV2	TRBJ2-2	-	TGTGCCAGCATCGGAGGGCAGGGGGAGCTGTTTTTT	CASIGGQGELFF
-	TRBV27	TRBJ2-7	TRBD2	TGTGCCAGCAGTTTTGGTACTAGCGGGAGGGACGAGCAGTACTTC	CASSFGTSGRDEQYF
-	TRBV7-9	TRBJ2-3	-	TGTGCCAGCAGCTTATGGATGACGGGCGGGACAGATACGCAGTATTTT	CASSLWMTGGTDTQYF
-	TRBV28	TRBJ2-7	TRBD2	TGTGCCAGCAGTCCCCCCCGGGGAGGGGAGCAGTACTTC	CASSPPRGGEQYF
-	TRBV5-6	TRBJ2-5	TRBD2	TGTGCCAGCAGCCTACCGTTTAGCGGGGGTCAAGAGACCCAGTACTTC	CASSLPFSGGQETQYF
-	TRBV27	TRBJ2-5	-	TGTGCCAGCAGTTTATGGGCGGATGAAGAGACCCAGTACTTC	CASSLWADEETQYF
-	TRBV5-4	TRBJ2-7	TRBD2	TGTGCCAGCAGCTTTACCGGGACTAGCTACGAGCAGTACTTC	CASSFTGTSYEQYF
-	TRBV7-9	TRBJ2-3	TRBD2	TGTGCCAGCAGCTTAGGGGGGAGGGCTCCCGCTAGAGATACGCAGTATTTT	CASSLGGRAPARDTQYF
-	TRBV7-2	TRBJ2-7	TRBD1	TGTGCCAGCAGCTTAGTGGGACAGGGCAACGAGCAGTACTTC	CASSLVGQGNEQYF
-	TRBV6-5	TRBJ2-1	-	TGTGCCAGCAGTTACGGATATCGGTACAGTTTCAATGAGCAGTTCTTC	CASSYGYRYSFNEQFF
once	TRBV4-1	TRBJ2-1	TRBD1	TGCGCCAGCAGCCTCGGACAGGGACGAATGGTGAATGAGCAGTTCTTC	CASSLGQGRMVNEQFF
-	TRBV28	TRBJ2-7	-	TGTGCCAGCAGTTTAGGCCCCTCGGAGGGGACCTACGAGCAGTACTTC	CASSLGPSEGTYEQYF
-	TRBV7-9	TRBJ2-7	-	TGCGCCAGCAGCTTAGCTCTCGGAGCCTACGAGCAGTACTTC	CASSLALGAYEQYF
-	TRBV5-6	TRBJ2-1	-	TGTGCCAGCAGCTTGGTCGGGGCAGGGTTGGATGAGCAGTTCTTC	CASSLVGAGLDEQFF
-	TRBV28	TRBJ2-7	-	TGTGCCAGCAGTTTAGGTGGGAACTACGAGCAGTACTTC	CASSLGGNYEQYF
-	TRBV27	TRBJ2-1	-	TGTGCCAGCATACAGGTTGGCACGGATGAGCAGTTCTTC	CASIQVGTDEQFF
-	TRBV7-9	TRBJ2-3	-	TGTGCCAGCAGCTTAGGGTCAGCCACAGATACGCAGTATTTT	CASSLGSATDTQYF
once	TRBV6-5	TRBJ2-1	-	TGTGCCTCCTCCGGTGGGGGGCGATGGAATGAGCAGTTCTTC	CASSGGGRWNEQFF
-	TRBV28	TRBJ2-7	-	TGTGCCAGCAGTCCCATCCACGGGGCCCGCTACGAGCAGTACTTC	CASSPIHGARYEQYF
-	TRBV7-9	TRBJ1-3	-	TGTGCCAGCAGCTTAGCACACCTCTCTGGAAACACCATATATTTT	CASSLAHLSGNTIYF
-	TRBV9	TRBJ1-3	-	TGTGCCAGCAGCGTAGGGGAAGGGGCTGCTGGAAACACCATATATTTT	CASSVGEGAAGNTIYF
-	TRBV7-9	TRBJ2-3	TRBD2	TGTGCCAGCAGCTCCTGGACTAGCGAATACACAGATACGCAGTATTTT	CASSSWTSEYTDTQYF
-	TRBV29-1	TRBJ1-5	-	TGCAGCGTTGTACAGCTGACGAATCAGCCCCAGCATTTT	CSVVQLTNQPQHF
-	TRBV15	TRBJ2-1	TRBD2	TGTGCCACCAGCAGCGGGAGGGGCTACAATGAGCAGTTCTTC	CATSSGRGYNEQFF